One and the same sample provided the 16 T cell receptor beta chains below, sequenced in a study of blood T cell repertoires in COVID-19. Generated by immunoSEQ multiplex PCR, the TCRdb table keeps only in-frame clones and is missing some. The top ten hold 0.95% of the sample, which has under 200,000 clones, 85% seen once. Specimen: peripheral blood. The receptor source for this set is a man in his 60s with COVID-19, enrolled during active disease.

This clone has just one count. The chain links TRBV27 to TRBJ2-2; 7 positions agree with TRBD1. The CDR3 is 15 amino acids. The trim removed 11 bases at V and 0 bases at J, leaving 9 bases unmatched. Germline CDR1 reads MNHEY; CDR2 reads SMNVEV (reference sequence). CDR3 residues: CAVRSGQTNTGELFF. CDR3 bases: TGTGCCGTAAGATCGGGACAGACGAACACCGGGGAGCTGTTTTTT.

In DNA, the CDR3 is TGTGCCAGTAGTATGAACGCAGGGGGCAGGGGGAATTCACCCCTCCACTTT. The encoded protein is CASSMNAGGRGNSPLHF. The gene calls are TRBV19 and TRBJ1-6, with 8 bases fitting TRBD1. From germline, CDR1 is LNHDA and CDR2 SQIVND (reference sequence). V trimming: 3 bases; J trimming: 7 bases; junction bases outside the gene matches: 11. This CDR3 has 17 residues.

V is TRBV14 and J is TRBJ2-5; D is unclear. Germline values: CDR1 SGHDN, CDR2 FVKESK. The CDR3 has 15 amino acids. With 0 bases removed from V and 2 bases from J, the gap between germline ends came to 10 bases. CDR3 nucleotide sequence: TGTGCCAGCAGCCAAGAATACTTGTTACAAGAGACCCAGTACTTC. Protein sequence: CASSQEYLLQETQYF.

CDR3 region: CASSPTAGTGDGYGYTF. The CDR3 DNA reads TGCGCCAGCAGTCCCACCGCCGGGACAGGGGACGGCTATGGCTACACCTTC. The rearrangement links TRBV10-2 to TRBJ1-2; 10 bases line up with TRBD1. Trimming cost V 5 bases and J 4 bases; bases outside gene matches: 13. The germline V gene encodes CDR1 WSHSY and CDR2 SAAADI. This CDR3 contains 17 residues.

The chain's CDR3 is CASSQYLASNTGELFF. The CDR3 nucleotides are TGTGCCAGCAGCCAATACCTAGCGTCGAACACCGGGGAGCTGTTTTTT. The gene calls are TRBV3-1 (or the pseudogene TRBV3-2) and TRBJ2-2; D may be TRBD2 (6 bases). The germline V gene has CDR1 LGHDT and CDR2 YNNKEL (reference sequence). V was pared by 2 bases and J by 0 bases, with 10 bases between. The CDR3 sequence is 16 residues long.

This clone was observed once. The chain carries TRBV4-3 and TRBJ1-2, with a tentative D call TRBD1 (6 bases). CDR1 is LGHNA and CDR2 is YSLEER in the germline V gene. Trimming cost V 0 bases and J 4 bases, with 9 bases left between them. There are 14 residues in the CDR3. CDR3 protein: CASSQEQGGYGYTF. As DNA, the CDR3 is TGCGCCAGCAGCCAAGAACAGGGCGGCTATGGCTACACCTTC.

This clone has a handful of counts. The V and J genes are TRBV7-9 and TRBJ1-2, with D uncertain. The CDR3 loop spans 14 amino acids. The V end was cut by 1 base, the J end by 5 bases, with 11 bases between. Germline-derived CDR1 and CDR2 are SEHNR and FQNEAQ (reference sequence). CDR3 loop: CASSLDSKGYGYTF. CDR3 DNA: TGTGCCAGCAGCTTAGATAGCAAAGGTTATGGCTACACCTTC.

V and J are TRBV6-2 or TRBV6-3 and TRBJ1-1; 7 bases fit TRBD1. Germline values: CDR1 MNHEY, CDR2 SVGEGT. J lost 3 bases, V lost 4 bases, and 5 bases had no gene match. The CDR3 is 14 residues long. The DNA of the CDR3 is TGTGCCAGCAGTTGGACAGGACGGGACACTGAAGCTTTCTTT. Translating gives CASSWTGRDTEAFF.

The rearrangement joins TRBV7-9 to TRBJ2-7, with no clear D. The CDR3 covers 11 residues. The ends were cut back, 2 bases at V and 4 bases at J, with 3 bases in the middle. Germline V gene lookup returns CDR1 SEHNR and CDR2 FQNEAQ (reference sequence). In DNA form, the CDR3 reads TGTGCCAGCAGCTTACAGTACGAGCAGTACTTC. This gives the protein CASSLQYEQYF.

The chain joins TRBV30 to TRBJ1-4; a possible D gene is TRBD1 (6 bases). Trimming removed 2 bases at V and 6 bases at J, with 13 bases between. Germline values: CDR1 GTSNPN, CDR2 SVGIG (reference sequence). The CDR3 covers 14 residues. This CDR3 reads CAWSINRVDEKLFF. Here the CDR3 DNA reads TGTGCCTGGAGTATCAACAGGGTAGATGAAAAACTGTTTTTT.

On this clone: Other DNA sequences in this specimen translate into the identical CDR3. The gene calls are TRBV12-5 and TRBJ1-1; no definite D call. In germline, CDR1 is LGHNT, CDR2 FRNRAP. Trimming removed 3 bases from V and 1 base from J, with 6 bases in between. The CDR3 is 13 residues long. The CDR3 loop reads CASGLGGNTEAFF. CDR3 in DNA: TGTGCTAGTGGTTTAGGAGGGAACACTGAAGCTTTCTTT. Complete variable domain (other parts from reference TRBV12-5 and TRBJ1-1): DARVTQTPRHKVTEMGQEVTMRCQPILGHNTVFWYRQTMMQGLELLAYFRNRAPLDDSGMPKDRFSAEMPDATLATLKIQPSEPRDSAVYFCASGLGGNTEAFFGQGTRLTVV.

The CDR3 region has the DNA TGTGCCAGCAAAGGGGGGGGTGCGAGCGGCTACACCTTC. It yields the protein CASKGGGASGYTF. The chain is built from TRBV7-2 and TRBJ1-2; TRBD1 is a possible D gene (6 bases). CDR3 length equals 13 residues. Per the germline V gene, CDR1 is SGHTA and CDR2 is FQGNSA. V lost 7 bases to trimming and J lost 8 bases, with 17 bases between them.

The chain carries TRBV4-2 and TRBJ1-4; TRBD1 aligns across 7 bases. Trimming removed 0 bases from V and 3 bases from J; junction bases left unmatched: 4. From germline, CDR1 is LGHNA and CDR2 YNFKEQ. The CDR3 runs to 16 residues. Here the CDR3 reads CASSQDRQGANEKLFF. DNA of the CDR3: TGTGCCAGCAGCCAAGATAGGCAGGGGGCTAATGAAAAACTGTTTTTT.

This chain connects TRBV20-1 to TRBJ2-3; 9 bases are shared with TRBD2. The ends lost 3 bases at V and 9 bases at J; junction bases unmatched: 13. The CDR3 has 15 amino acids. Germline V gene sequence: CDR1 DFQATT, CDR2 SNEGSKA (reference sequence). The DNA for the CDR3 is TGCAGTGCTAGTTCCCTTGGGGCTAGCGGGATAACGCAGTATTTT. It codes for CSASSLGASGITQYF.

The CDR3 region has the DNA TGTGCCAGCAGCTTCACAGGGGCGAACACTGAAGCTTTCTTT. It yields the protein CASSFTGANTEAFF. This chain connects TRBV7-9 to TRBJ1-1; 7 bases are a match to TRBD1. Germline V CDR1 and CDR2: SEHNR, FQNEAQ (reference sequence). The junction had 2 bases not matched to a gene; V was cut back by 3 bases and J by 1 base. The CDR3 is 14 residues long.

V and J are TRBV7-9 and TRBJ2-2; 11 nucleotides line up with TRBD2. The ends lost 0 bases at V and 8 bases at J; junction bases unmatched: 5. Germline assignment: CDR1 SEHNR and CDR2 FQNEAQ (reference sequence). The CDR3 runs 16 residues. The CDR3 bases are TGTGCCAGCAGCTTAGCGGGGACTAGCGGAGCGGGGGAGCTGTTTTTT. Amino acids: CASSLAGTSGAGELFF.